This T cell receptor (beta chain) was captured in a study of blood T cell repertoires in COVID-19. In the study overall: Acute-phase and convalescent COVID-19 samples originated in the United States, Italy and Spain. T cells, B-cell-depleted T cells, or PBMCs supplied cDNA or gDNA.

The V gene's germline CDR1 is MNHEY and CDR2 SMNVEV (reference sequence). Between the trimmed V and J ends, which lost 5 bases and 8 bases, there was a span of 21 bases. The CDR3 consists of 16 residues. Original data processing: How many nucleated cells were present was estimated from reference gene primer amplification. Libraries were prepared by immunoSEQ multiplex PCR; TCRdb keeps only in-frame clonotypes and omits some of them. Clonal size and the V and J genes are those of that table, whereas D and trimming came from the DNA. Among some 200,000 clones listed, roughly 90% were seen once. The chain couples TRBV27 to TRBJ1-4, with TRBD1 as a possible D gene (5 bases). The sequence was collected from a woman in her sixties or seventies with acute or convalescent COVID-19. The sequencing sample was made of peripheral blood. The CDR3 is CASSMIWGGVAEKLFF. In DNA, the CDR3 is TGTGCCAGCAGTATGATCTGGGGGGGAGTGGCGGAAAAACTGTTTTTT.